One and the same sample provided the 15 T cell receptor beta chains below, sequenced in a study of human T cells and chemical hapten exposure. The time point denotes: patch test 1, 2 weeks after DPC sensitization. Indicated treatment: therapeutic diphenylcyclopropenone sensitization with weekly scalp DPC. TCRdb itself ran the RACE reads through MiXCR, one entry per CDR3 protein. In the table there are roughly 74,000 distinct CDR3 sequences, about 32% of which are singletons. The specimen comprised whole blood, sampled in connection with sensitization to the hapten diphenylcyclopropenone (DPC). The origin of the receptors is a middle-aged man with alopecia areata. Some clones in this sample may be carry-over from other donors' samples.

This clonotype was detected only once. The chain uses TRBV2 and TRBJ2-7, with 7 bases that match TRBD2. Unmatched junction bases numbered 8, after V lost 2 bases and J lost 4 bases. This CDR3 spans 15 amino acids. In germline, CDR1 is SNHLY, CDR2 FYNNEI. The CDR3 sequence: CASSETGGRGYEQYF. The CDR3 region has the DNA TGTGCCAGCAGTGAAACAGGCGGGAGAGGGTACGAGCAGTACTTC. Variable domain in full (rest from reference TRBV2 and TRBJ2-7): EPEVTQTPSHQVTQMGQEVILRCVPISNHLYFYWYRQILGQKVEFLVSFYNNEISEKSEIFDDQFSVERPDGSNFTLKIRSTKLEDSAMYFCASSETGGRGYEQYFGPGTRLTVT.

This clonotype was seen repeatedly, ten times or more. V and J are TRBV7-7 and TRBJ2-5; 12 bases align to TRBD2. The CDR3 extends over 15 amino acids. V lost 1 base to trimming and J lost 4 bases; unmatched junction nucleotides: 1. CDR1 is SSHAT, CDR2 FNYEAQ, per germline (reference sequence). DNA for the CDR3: TGTGCCAGCAGCTTAGGACTAGCGGGAGTAGAGACCCAGTACTTC. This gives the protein CASSLGLAGVETQYF.

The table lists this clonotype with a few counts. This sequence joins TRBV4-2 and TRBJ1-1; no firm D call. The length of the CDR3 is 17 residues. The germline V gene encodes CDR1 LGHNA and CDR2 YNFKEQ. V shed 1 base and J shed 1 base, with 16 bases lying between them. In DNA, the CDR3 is TGTGCCAGCAGCCAAGGCGTCTTAAGATCTGGGAACACTGAAGCTTTCTTT. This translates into CASSQGVLRSGNTEAFF.

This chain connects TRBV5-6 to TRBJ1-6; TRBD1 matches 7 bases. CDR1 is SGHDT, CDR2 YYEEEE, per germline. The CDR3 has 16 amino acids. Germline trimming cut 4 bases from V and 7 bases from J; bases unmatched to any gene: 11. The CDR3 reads CASSLYLPGQNSPLHF. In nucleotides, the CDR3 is TGTGCCAGCAGCCTGTACCTCCCGGGACAGAATTCACCCCTCCACTTT.

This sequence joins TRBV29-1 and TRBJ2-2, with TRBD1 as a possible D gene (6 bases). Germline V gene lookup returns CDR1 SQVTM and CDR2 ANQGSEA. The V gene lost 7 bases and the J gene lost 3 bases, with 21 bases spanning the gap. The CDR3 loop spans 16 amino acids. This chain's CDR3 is CSAKGQRGMHTGELFF. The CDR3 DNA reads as TGCAGCGCAAAGGGCCAAAGGGGGATGCACACCGGGGAGCTGTTTTTT.

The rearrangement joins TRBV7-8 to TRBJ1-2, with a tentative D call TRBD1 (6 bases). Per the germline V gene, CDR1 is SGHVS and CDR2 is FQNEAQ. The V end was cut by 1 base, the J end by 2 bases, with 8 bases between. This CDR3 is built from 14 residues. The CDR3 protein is CASSLDDRNYGYTF. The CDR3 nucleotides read TGTGCCAGCAGCTTAGACGACAGGAACTATGGCTACACCTTC.

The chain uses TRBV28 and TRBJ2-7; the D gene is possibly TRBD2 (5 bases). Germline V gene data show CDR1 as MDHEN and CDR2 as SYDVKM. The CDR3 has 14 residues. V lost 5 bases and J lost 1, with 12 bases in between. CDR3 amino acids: CASSPLALSYEQYF. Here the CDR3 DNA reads TGTGCCAGCAGTCCCCTAGCTCTTTCCTACGAGCAGTACTTC.

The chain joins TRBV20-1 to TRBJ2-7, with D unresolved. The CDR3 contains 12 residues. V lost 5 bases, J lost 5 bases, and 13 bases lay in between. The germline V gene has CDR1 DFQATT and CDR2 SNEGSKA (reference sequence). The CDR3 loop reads CSAPGRWNEQYF. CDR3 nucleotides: TGCAGTGCTCCAGGACGGTGGAACGAGCAGTACTTC.

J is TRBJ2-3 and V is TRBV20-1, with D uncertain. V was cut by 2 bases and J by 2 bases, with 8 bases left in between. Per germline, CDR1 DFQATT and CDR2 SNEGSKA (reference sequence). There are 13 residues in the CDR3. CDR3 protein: CSARRLNTDTQYF. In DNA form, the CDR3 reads TGCAGTGCTAGAAGGCTAAACACAGATACGCAGTATTTT.

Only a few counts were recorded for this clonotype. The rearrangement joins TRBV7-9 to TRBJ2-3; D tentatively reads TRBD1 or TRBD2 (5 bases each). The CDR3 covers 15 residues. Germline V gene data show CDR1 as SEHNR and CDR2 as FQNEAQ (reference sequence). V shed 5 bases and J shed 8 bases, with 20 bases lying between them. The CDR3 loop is CASSPAVGVPGTQYF. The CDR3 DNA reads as TGTGCCAGCAGCCCGGCGGTGGGGGTGCCGGGTACGCAGTATTTT.

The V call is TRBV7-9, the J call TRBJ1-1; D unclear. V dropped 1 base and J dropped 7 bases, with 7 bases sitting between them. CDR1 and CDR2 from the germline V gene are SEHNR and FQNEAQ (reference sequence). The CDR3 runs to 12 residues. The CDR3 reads CASSLEAGEAFF. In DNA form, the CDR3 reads TGTGCCAGCAGCTTAGAGGCTGGTGAAGCTTTCTTT. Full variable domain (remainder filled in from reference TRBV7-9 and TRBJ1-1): DTGVSQNPRHKITKRGQNVTFRCDPISEHNRLYWYRQTLGQGPEFLTYFQNEAQLEKSRLLSDRFSAERPKGSFSTLEIQRTEQGDSAMYLCASSLEAGEAFFGQGTRLTVV.

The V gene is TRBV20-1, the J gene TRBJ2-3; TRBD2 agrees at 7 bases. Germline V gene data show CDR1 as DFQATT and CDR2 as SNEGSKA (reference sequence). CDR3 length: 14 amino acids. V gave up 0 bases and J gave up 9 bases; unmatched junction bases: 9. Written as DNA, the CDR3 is TGCAGTGCTAGAGATTCTTGGGCGGGAGAAACGCAGTATTTT. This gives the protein CSARDSWAGETQYF.

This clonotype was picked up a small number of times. DNA for the CDR3: TGTGCCAGCAGCTTGCAACCGGGAGGCACCGGGGAGCTGTTTTTT. Translated, it gives CASSLQPGGTGELFF. V usage is TRBV7-6 and J usage is TRBJ2-2; 7 positions match TRBD2. Germline assignment: CDR1 SGHVS and CDR2 FNYEAQ. The CDR3 is 15 residues long. V lost 3 bases, J lost 4 bases, and 5 bases stayed unmatched.

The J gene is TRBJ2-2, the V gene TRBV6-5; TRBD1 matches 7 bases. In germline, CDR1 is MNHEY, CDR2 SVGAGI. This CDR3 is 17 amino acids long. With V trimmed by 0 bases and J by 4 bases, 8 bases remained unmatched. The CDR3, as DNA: TGTGCCAGCAGTTACTCGAACGGCAGGGGGACCACCGGGGAGCTGTTTTTT. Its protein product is CASSYSNGRGTTGELFF.

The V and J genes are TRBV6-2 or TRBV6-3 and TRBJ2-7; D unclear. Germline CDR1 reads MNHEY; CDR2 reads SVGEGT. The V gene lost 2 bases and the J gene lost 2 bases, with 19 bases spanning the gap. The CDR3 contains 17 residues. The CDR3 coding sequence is TGTGCCAGCAGTTACATTCTTCTAGGTCAGCACGCCTACGAGCAGTACTTC. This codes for CASSYILLGQHAYEQYF.